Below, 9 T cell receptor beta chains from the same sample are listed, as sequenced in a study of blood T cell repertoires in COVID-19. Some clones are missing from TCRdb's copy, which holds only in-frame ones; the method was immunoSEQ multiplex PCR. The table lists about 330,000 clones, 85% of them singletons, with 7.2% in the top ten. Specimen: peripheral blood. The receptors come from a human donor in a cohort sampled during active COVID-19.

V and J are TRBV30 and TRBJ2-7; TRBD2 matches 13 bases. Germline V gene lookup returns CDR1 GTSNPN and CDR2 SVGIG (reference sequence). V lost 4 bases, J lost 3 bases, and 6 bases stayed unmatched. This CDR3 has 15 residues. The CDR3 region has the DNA TGTGCCTGGAAACCGGGACTAGCGGGGTTCTACGAGCAGTACTTC. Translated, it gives CAWKPGLAGFYEQYF.

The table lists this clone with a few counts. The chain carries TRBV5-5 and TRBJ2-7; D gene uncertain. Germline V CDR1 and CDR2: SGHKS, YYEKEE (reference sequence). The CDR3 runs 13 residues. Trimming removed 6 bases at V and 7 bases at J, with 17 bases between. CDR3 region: CASTTAAAREQYF. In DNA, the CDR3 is TGTGCCAGCACCACTGCGGCAGCTCGTGAGCAGTACTTC.

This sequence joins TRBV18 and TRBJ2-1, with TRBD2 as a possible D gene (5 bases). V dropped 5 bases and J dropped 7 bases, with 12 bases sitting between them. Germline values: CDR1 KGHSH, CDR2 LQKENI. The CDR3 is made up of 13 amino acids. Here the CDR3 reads CASSSPGGNEQFF. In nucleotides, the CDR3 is TGTGCCAGCTCATCCCCAGGCGGGAATGAGCAGTTCTTC.

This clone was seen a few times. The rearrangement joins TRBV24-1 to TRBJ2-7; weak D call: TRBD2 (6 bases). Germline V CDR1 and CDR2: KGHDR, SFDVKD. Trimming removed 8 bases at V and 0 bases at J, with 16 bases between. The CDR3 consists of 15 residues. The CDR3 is CATTWDGLSSYEQYF. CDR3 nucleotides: TGTGCCACCACCTGGGACGGACTAAGCTCCTACGAGCAGTACTTC.

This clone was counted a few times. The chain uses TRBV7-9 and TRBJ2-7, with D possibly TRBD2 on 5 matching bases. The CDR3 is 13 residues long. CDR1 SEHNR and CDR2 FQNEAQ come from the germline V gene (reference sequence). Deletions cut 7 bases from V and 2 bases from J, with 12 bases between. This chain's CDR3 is CASMEAATYEQYF. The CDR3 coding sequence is TGTGCCAGCATGGAGGCAGCTACCTACGAGCAGTACTTC. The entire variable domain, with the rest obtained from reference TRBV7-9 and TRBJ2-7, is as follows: DTGVSQNPRHKITKRGQNVTFRCDPISEHNRLYWYRQTLGQGPEFLTYFQNEAQLEKSRLLSDRFSAERPKGSFSTLEIQRTEQGDSAMYLCASMEAATYEQYFGPGTRLTVT.

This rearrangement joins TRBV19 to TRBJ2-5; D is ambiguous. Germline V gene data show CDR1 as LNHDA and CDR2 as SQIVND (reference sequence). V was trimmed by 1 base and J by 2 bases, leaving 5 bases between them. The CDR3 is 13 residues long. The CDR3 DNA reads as TGTGCCAGTAGTATAGTTTTACAAGAGACCCAGTACTTC. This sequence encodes CASSIVLQETQYF.

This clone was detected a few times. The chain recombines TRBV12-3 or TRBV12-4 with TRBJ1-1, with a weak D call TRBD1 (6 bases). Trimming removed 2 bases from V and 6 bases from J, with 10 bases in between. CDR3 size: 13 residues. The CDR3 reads CASSLLGAAEAFF. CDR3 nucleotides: TGTGCCAGCAGTTTATTGGGGGCGGCTGAAGCTTTCTTT.

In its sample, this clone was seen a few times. The CDR3 bases are TGTGCCAGCATTACAGGGGTCGGGAACACTGAAGCTTTCTTT. Translating it yields CASITGVGNTEAFF. The chain uses TRBV6-5 and TRBJ1-1; TRBD1 matches 7 bases. Looked up from germline, CDR1 is MNHEY and CDR2 is SVGAGI. This CDR3 is 14 amino acids long. Trimming at V came to 7 bases and at J to 1 base, leaving 6 bases not matched to a gene.

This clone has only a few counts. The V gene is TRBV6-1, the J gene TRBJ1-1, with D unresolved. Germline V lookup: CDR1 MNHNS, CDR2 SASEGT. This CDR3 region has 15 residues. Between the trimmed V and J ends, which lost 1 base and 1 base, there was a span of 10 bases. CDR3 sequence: CASSEGSAGNTEAFF. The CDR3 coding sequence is TGTGCCAGCAGTGAAGGGAGTGCGGGGAACACTGAAGCTTTCTTT.